The entry that follows covers one T cell receptor beta chain sequence. Its target is not known. The sample belongs to a study of T cells in Graves' hyperthyroidism and ophthalmopathy. Study summary: Specimen type is peripheral blood, collected at initial diagnosis prior to any treatment. Study-wide findings and caveats: Most clonotypes that expanded in the thyroid above 0.001 also showed up in blood.

After removal of 8 bases from V and 6 bases from J, the junction contained 8 bases not matched to a gene. The CDR3 spans 13 residues. The germline V gene has CDR1 DFQATT and CDR2 SNEGSKA (reference sequence). For ophthalmopathy patients, the Clinical Activity Score was at least 3 and the NOSPECS grade at least 4; duration was under 3 months. Exclusion criteria comprised uncontrolled infection, other autoimmune disease, pregnancy or lactation. TCR beta CDR3 region amplification was performed from RNA transcripts. HTBI primers drove first-round RT-PCR of the TCR CDR3. TCRdb used MiXCR to reprocess the multiplex PCR reads, holding one entry per CDR3 protein. The repertoire holds around 400,000 distinct CDR3 sequences, with about 15% as singletons.

The TCR was taken from a woman in her fifties or sixties with Graves' ophthalmopathy. The chain links TRBV20-1 to TRBJ2-1; the match to TRBD1 covers 9 bases. Sequencing was performed on blood. The CDR3 region has the DNA TGCAGTCCCCGGGACAGGGACCTCAATGAGCAGTTCTTC. This gives the protein CSPRDRDLNEQFF.